Below, 13 T cell receptor beta chains from the same sample are listed, as sequenced in a study of T cell repertoires in cytomegalovirus infection. TCRdb processed the reads anew with MiXCR; each CDR3 protein has one entry. The table records 510,000 or so distinct CDR3 sequences, around a quarter of them present only once. Sequenced: PBMCs. Receptor source: a human donor in good health (CMV status not recorded). Some clones in this sample may be carry-over from other donors' samples.

This clonotype was picked up many times. Sequence at one end of the junction differs from germline and may be a read error. The chain combines TRBV7-2 with TRBJ2-5, with TRBD2 matching 9 bases. Germline V CDR1 and CDR2: SGHTA, FQGNSA. The CDR3 is 12 residues long. CDR3 residues: CASSLAGRTQYF. CDR3 coding DNA: TGTGCCAGCAGCCTAGCGGGGAGGACCCAGTACTTC. The whole variable domain, filled in from reference TRBV7-2 and TRBJ2-5, reads GAGVSQSPSNKVTEKGKDVELRCDPISGHTALYWYRQSLGQGLEFLIYFQGNSAPDKSGLPSDRFSAERTGGSVSTLTIQRTQQEDSAVYLCASSLAGRTQYFGPGTRLLVL.

The chain links TRBV5-6 to TRBJ2-1, with TRBD2 identical over 11 bases. This CDR3 has 15 amino acids. The germline V gene encodes CDR1 SGHDT and CDR2 YYEEEE. The V and J ends lost 2 bases and 13 bases, in that order; junction bases with no gene match: 11. The CDR3 reads CASSLRLAGGESQFF. CDR3 in DNA: TGTGCCAGCAGCTTACGTCTAGCGGGAGGAGAGTCCCAGTTCTTC. Combining the CDR3 with reference TRBV5-6 and TRBJ2-1 gives the whole variable domain DAGVTQSPTHLIKTRGQQVTLRCSPKSGHDTVSWYQQALGQGPQFIFQYYEEEERQRGNFPDRFSGHQFPNYSSELNVNALLLGDSALYLCASSLRLAGGESQFFGPGTRLTVL.

This clonotype was seen many times. The chain links TRBV6-2 or TRBV6-3 to TRBJ1-5; D unclear. Trimming pared 2 bases from V and 6 bases from J, leaving 5 bases between. This CDR3 is 12 amino acids long. Germline-derived CDR1 and CDR2 are MNHEY and SVGEGT. The CDR3 sequence: CASSYDGQPQHF. CDR3 bases: TGTGCCAGCAGTTACGACGGTCAGCCCCAGCATTTT.

The J gene is TRBJ2-1, the V gene TRBV7-9; D gene unclear. The V gene lost 5 bases and the J gene lost 6 bases, with 5 bases spanning the gap. The CDR3 is 11 residues long. Germline V lookup: CDR1 SEHNR, CDR2 FQNEAQ (reference sequence). The CDR3 DNA reads as TGTGCCAGCAGCGGACCCAATGAGCAGTTCTTC. Protein sequence: CASSGPNEQFF. Together with reference TRBV7-9 and TRBJ2-1, the CDR3 gives the full variable domain: DTGVSQNPRHKITKRGQNVTFRCDPISEHNRLYWYRQTLGQGPEFLTYFQNEAQLEKSRLLSDRFSAERPKGSFSTLEIQRTEQGDSAMYLCASSGPNEQFFGPGTRLTVL.

The V gene is TRBV20-1, the J gene TRBJ2-2, with D uncertain. The V gene lost 7 bases and the J gene lost 3 bases, with 9 bases spanning the gap. The germline CDR1 and CDR2 sequences are DFQATT and SNEGSKA (reference sequence). CDR3 length equals 12 residues. CDR3 coding DNA: TGCAGTGTTCAAGGGCACACCGGGGAGCTGTTTTTT. Translation: CSVQGHTGELFF.

This clonotype occurred a few times. This sequence joins TRBV5-6 and TRBJ2-5; the match to TRBD2 covers 12 bases. V trimming: 4 bases; J trimming: 3 bases; junction bases outside the gene matches: 10. CDR1 is SGHDT and CDR2 is YYEEEE in the germline V gene. The CDR3 has 17 residues. DNA of the CDR3: TGTGCCAGCAGCCGGGCGGGCCGACTAGCGGGAGAAGAGACCCAGTACTTC. Translated, it gives CASSRAGRLAGEETQYF.

This clonotype was counted only a few times. The V call is TRBV27, the J call TRBJ2-7; 7 positions match TRBD1. The V gene's germline CDR1 is MNHEY and CDR2 SMNVEV (reference sequence). Trimming cost V 5 bases and J 2 bases; bases outside gene matches: 9. This CDR3 has 15 amino acids. CDR3 region: CASSHQTGTAYEQYF. CDR3 DNA sequence: TGTGCCAGCAGTCACCAGACAGGGACGGCCTACGAGCAGTACTTC.

This clonotype was observed a few times. CDR3 loop: CASSPGSNNSPLHF. In nucleotides, the CDR3 is TGTGCCAGCAGCCCGGGATCCAACAATTCACCCCTCCACTTT. The chain recombines TRBV7-2 with TRBJ1-6; D is uncertain. V was cut by 5 bases and J by 7 bases, with 12 bases left in between. Germline CDR1 and CDR2: SGHTA and FQGNSA. This CDR3 comprises 14 residues.

The chain uses TRBV6-2 or TRBV6-3 and TRBJ2-7; TRBD1 might be the D (6 bases). The CDR3 totals 14 residues. Trimming took 6 bases from V and 5 from J, leaving 17 bases between them. CDR1 and CDR2 (germline): MNHEY, SVGEGT. This CDR3 reads CASRFRGKLDEQYF. CDR3 sequence (DNA): TGTGCCAGCAGATTCAGGGGAAAACTGGACGAGCAGTACTTC.

This clonotype has only a few counts. CDR3 DNA: TGTGCCAGCAGCATACAGAGCGGGAGCACAGATACGCAGTATTTT. It specifies CASSIQSGSTDTQYF. This chain links TRBV7-9 with TRBJ2-3; D possibly corresponds to TRBD2 (6 bases). Looked up from germline, CDR1 is SEHNR and CDR2 is FQNEAQ (reference sequence). V lost 5 bases and J 0 bases, leaving 12 bases between the germline ends. This CDR3 is 15 amino acids long.

At least ten counts were recorded for this clonotype. The rearrangement uses TRBV7-2 and TRBJ2-1; D might be TRBD2 (5 bases). V was cut by 3 bases and J by 3 bases, with 9 bases left in between. This CDR3 is built from 14 residues. Germline V CDR1 and CDR2: SGHTA, FQGNSA. The CDR3 DNA reads TGTGCCAGCAGCTTTCGCAGCGGCTACAATGAGCAGTTCTTC. Translated: CASSFRSGYNEQFF.

The rearrangement uses TRBV29-1 and TRBJ1-1, with 7 bases aligning to TRBD1. V gave up 6 bases and J gave up 3 bases; unmatched junction bases: 4. CDR3 length equals 12 residues. Germline CDR1 is SQVTM and CDR2 is ANQGSEA. CDR3 nucleotide sequence: TGCAGCGTCCGAACAGGGGACACTGAAGCTTTCTTT. Residues: CSVRTGDTEAFF.

The chain has TRBV6-2 or TRBV6-3 and TRBJ2-2; 9 positions match TRBD1. Germline CDR1 MNHEY, CDR2 SVGEGT. Germline trimming cut 4 bases from V and 2 bases from J; bases unmatched to any gene: 2. This CDR3 spans 15 amino acids. The DNA of the CDR3 is TGTGCCAGCAGTTGGGACAGGGCTAACACCGGGGAGCTGTTTTTT. Amino acids: CASSWDRANTGELFF.